The clone carrying this T cell receptor (beta chain) was recorded at least ten times. This sample is part of a study of early T cells in non-severe SARS-CoV-2 infection. Trimming left V 2 bases short and J 10 bases short, with 11 bases between. Germline assignment: CDR1 MDHEN and CDR2 SYDVKM. The CDR3 has 12 amino acids. TCRdb fed the 5' RACE reads into MiXCR, producing one record per CDR3 protein. Among approximately 97,000 distinct CDR3 sequences, about 11% were seen once, and the ten largest hold under 5%. This specimen was whole blood, taken at baseline. This receptor was taken from an adult who was a healthcare worker with PCR-confirmed SARS-CoV-2 infection or an uninfected control (not recorded which). This chain connects TRBV28 to TRBJ1-2; D might be TRBD1 (5 bases). CDR3 in amino acids: CASSLTEGVYTF. CDR3 in DNA: TGTGCCAGCAGTTTAACAGAAGGGGTCTACACCTTC.